Listed below are T cell receptor beta chains from one sample, sequenced in a study of cytomegalovirus exposure and HLA in healthy donors. TCRdb keeps only in-frame clones here, not all; method: immunoSEQ multiplex PCR. The profile shows roughly 120,000 clones, roughly 69% of them singletons. Specimen: PBMCs. The origin of the receptors is a woman in her thirties or forties in good health and CMV-seropositive. CDR3s include the opening cysteine and the closing phenylalanine or tryptophan. The listing skips clone size in some rows; elsewhere it reads once, few, many or a size class.

abundance | v_gene | CDR3aa
once | TRBV14 | CASSQGPGVTQYF
. | TRBV18 | CASSPEGKSPLHF
. | TRBV6-5 | CASSYYRGGTEAFF
. | TRBV7-2 | CASSLEPNTEAFF
few | TRBV5-6 | CASSLWSAPGQGARNIQYF
. | TRBV7-6 | CASSLFLGGAGNTIYF
. | TRBV6-5 | CASTRTGASTEAFF
. | TRBV7-8 | CASSQGSNTEAFF
few | TRBV7-9 | CASSIQGGNTEAFF
. | TRBV2 | CASSELTGDEKLFF
. | TRBV6-5 | CASSRTQYEQYF
once | TRBV29-1 | CSVGWDRGRDTQYF
. | TRBV7-9 | CASTLALNTEAFF
. | TRBV4-1 | CASSQEPGQGAYEQYF
. | TRBV29-1 | CSAERDRGLAFF
. | TRBV12-5 | CASGLARGGLATDTQYF
. | TRBV4-3 | CASSLGGQAIYEQYF
few | TRBV18 | CASSPPPGSPLHF
. | TRBV5-1 | CASSLADGGDTQYF
. | TRBV28 | CASSLGTGGFNQPQHF
once | TRBV15 | CATSRLAGTDTQYF
. | TRBV27 | CASSFRGDEQYF
. | TRBV11-3 | CASRRGTGGATDTQYF
few | TRBV4-3 | CASSQDLDRVRHF
. | TRBV5-6 | CASSLADRLNTEAFF
once | TRBV5-6 | CASSLRIGTSGYNEQFF
. | TRBV5-6 | CASSWRQGMATEAFF
. | TRBV10-3 | CASDDRLNQPQHF
. | TRBV9 | CASSPQTSYNEQFF
once | TRBV7-2 | CASSLAAQDYNEQFF
. | TRBV7-9 | CASSLWQTLGELFF
. | TRBV13 | CASSSQTSGHRSYEQYF
. | TRBV5-1 | CASSLVDSGFKNIQYF
. | TRBV7-9 | CASSRWRTGTSTRGEQYF
. | TRBV7-2 | CASSLARGAYTGELFF